This T cell receptor (beta chain) is from a study of blood T cell repertoires in COVID-19 (dated by TCRdb to 2020 to 2021). In the study overall: Samples covering the acute and convalescent phases of COVID-19 were provided by collaborators in the United States, Italy and Spain. Where available, HLA class I and class II types were taken from metadata supplied by the sample provider and were not determined by assay-based typing. The samples were drawn from the first 160 participants of the ongoing ImmuneRACE study and from 950 to 1,500 subjects provided by 6 global collaborators. The repertoires were released in a freely available public database intended as a resource for research on the immune response to SARS-CoV-2. Deeply sampled blood TCRbeta repertoires from subjects exposed to, actively infected with, or recovered from COVID-19 were included in the dataset. The prospective study material was composed of cDNA or gDNA derived from T cells, B-cell-depleted T cells, or PBMCs. Sample metadata almost always included a de-identified subject ID, COVID-19 status, age in years and sex. What the research found in general, with its limitations: The amount of clinical and demographic metadata varied by source and participant and was provided uncurated.

V and J are truncated by 5 bases and 5 bases respectively, leaving an intervening sequence of 16 bases. The germline V gene yields SGHRS for CDR1 and YFSETQ for CDR2. Reading from cysteine to phenylalanine, the CDR3 counts 15 amino acids. The only DNA kept is the CDR3, 45 bases in frame from the first base. Samples from volunteer blood donors who had recovered from COVID-19 were contributed by a second Seattle source. Whole blood was collected in K2EDTA tubes by collaborating institutions according to the institutions' own protocols. Collaborator samples were shipped for TCRbeta analysis as frozen whole blood, isolated PBMCs, or DNA extracted from either sample type. TCRbeta CDR3 regions were amplified from genomic DNA using the immunoSEQ Assay, a bias-controlled multiplex PCR. The authors' analysis ran thus. The number of nucleated cells in each sample was estimated by amplification of reference gene primers within the assay. To quantify the absolute abundance of each unique TCRbeta CDR3 rearrangement, sequence reads were collapsed and filtered. Productive Simpson clonality was computed per sample as the square root of Simpson's diversity index over productive rearrangements. TCRdb retrieved this table from immuneACCESS and kept in-frame rearrangements only. Not all clones are present; in checked studies, unresolved V genes account for under half, and no reason is known for the remainder. V, J and clone size derive from that table, while D and trimming were established from the DNA sequence. In this sample the table shows some 160,000 clones, about 85% of which occur a single time. Over 10% of the sample goes to the ten largest clones.

Turning to this clone: Which antigen it targets is not known. Per-nucleotide qualities are absent, and no much larger clonotype sits a single base away.

The TCR sequence derives from a man in his sixties or seventies who had recovered from COVID-19. The V gene is TRBV5-1 and the J gene is TRBJ1-4; the D gene is perhaps TRBD1, on 6 matching bases. Sequencing was done on a sample of peripheral blood. The DNA reads TGCGCCAGCAGGGGGGCCTCAAATATAAATGAAAAACTGTTTTTT. Translated, it reads CASRGASNINEKLFF.